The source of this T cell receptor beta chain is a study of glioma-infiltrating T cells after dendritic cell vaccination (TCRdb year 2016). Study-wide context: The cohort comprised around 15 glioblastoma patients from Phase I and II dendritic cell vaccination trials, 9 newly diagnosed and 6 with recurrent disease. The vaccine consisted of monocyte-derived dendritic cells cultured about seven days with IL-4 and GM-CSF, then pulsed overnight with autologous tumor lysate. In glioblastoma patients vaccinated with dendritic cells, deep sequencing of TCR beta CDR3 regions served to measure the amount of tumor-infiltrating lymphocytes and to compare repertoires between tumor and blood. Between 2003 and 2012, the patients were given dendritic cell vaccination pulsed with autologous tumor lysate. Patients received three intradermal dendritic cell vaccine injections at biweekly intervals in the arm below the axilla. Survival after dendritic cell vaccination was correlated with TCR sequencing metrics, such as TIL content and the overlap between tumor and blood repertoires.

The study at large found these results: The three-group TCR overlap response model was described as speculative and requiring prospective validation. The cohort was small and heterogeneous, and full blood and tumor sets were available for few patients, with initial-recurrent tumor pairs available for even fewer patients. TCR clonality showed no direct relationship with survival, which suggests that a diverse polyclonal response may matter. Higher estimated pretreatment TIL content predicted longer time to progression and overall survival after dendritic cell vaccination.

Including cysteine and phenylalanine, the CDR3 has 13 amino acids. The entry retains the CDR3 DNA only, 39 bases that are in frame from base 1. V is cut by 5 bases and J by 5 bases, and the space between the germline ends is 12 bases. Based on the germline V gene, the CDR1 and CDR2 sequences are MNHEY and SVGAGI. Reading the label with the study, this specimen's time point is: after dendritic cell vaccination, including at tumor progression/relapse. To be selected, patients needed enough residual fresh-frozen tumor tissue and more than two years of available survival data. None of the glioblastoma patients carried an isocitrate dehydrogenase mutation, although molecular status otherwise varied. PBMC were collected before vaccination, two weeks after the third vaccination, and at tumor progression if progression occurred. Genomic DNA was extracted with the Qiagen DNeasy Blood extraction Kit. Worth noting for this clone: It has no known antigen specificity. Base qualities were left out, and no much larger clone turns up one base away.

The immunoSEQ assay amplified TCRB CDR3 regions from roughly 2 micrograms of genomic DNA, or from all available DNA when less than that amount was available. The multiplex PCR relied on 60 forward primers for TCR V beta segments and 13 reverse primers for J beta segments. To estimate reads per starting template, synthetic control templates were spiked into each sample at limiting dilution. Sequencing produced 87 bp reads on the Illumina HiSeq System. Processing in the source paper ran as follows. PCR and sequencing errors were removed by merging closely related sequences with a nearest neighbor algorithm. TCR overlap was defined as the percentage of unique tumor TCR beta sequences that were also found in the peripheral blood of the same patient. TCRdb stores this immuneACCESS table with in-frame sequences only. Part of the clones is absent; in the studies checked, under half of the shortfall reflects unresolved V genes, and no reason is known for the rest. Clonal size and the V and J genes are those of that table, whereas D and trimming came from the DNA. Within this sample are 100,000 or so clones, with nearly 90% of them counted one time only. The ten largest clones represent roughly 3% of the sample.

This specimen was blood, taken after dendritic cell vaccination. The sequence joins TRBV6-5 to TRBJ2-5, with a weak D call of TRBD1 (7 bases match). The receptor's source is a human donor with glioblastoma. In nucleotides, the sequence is TGTGCCAGCAGTAGGAGGGGGCCGGAGACCCAGTACTTC. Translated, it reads CASSRRGPETQYF.